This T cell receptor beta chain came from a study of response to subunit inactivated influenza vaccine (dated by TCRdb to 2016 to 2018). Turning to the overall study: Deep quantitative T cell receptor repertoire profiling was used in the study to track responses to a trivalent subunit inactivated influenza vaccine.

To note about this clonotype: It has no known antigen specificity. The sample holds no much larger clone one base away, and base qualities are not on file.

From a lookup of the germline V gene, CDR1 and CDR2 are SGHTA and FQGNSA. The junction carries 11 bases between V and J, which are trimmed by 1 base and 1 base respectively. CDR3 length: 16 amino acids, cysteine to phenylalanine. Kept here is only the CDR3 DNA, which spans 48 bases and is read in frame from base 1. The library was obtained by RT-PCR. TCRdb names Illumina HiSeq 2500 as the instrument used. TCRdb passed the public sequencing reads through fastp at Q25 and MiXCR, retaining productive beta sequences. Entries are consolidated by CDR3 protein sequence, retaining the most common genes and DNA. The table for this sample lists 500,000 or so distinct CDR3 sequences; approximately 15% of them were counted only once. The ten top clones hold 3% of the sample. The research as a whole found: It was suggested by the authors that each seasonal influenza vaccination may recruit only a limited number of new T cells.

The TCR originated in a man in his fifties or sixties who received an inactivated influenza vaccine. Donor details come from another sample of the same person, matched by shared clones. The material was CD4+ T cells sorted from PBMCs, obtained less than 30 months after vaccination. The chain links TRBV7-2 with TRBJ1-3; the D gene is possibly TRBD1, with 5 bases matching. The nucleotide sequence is TGTGCCAGCAGCTTAGTACGGGGCAGATCTGGAAACACCATATATTTT. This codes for CASSLVRGRSGNTIYF.